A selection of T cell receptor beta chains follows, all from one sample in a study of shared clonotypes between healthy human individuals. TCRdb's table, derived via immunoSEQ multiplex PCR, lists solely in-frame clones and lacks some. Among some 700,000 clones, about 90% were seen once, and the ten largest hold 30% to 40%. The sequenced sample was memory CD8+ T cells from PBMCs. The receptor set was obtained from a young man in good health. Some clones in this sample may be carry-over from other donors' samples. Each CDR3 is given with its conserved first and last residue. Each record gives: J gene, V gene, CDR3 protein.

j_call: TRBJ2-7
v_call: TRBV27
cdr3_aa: CASSLRDRGMYEQYF

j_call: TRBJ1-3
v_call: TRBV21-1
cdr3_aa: CASSHGGGSPYSGNTIYF

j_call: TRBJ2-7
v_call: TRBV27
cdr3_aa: CASSRVGTGIYEQYF

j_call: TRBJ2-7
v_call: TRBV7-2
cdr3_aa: CASSSGLRVLGDEQYF

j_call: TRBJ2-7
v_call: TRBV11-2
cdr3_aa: CASSLGRNYEQYF

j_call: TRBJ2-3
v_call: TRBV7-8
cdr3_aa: CASSPWRTGTTDTQYF

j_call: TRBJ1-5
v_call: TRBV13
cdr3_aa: CASSLRGSVQPQHF

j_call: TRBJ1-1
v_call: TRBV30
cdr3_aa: CAWSPANTEAFF

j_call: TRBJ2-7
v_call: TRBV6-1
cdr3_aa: CASSEPGGSKYEQYF

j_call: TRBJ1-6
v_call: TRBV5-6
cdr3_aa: CASSALDGSPLHF

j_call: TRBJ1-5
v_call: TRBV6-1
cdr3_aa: CASSSLTGGNQPQHF

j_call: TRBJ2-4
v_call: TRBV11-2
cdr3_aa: CASSSRPTDSRAKNIQYF

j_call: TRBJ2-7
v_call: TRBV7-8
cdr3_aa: CASSPAAYEQYF

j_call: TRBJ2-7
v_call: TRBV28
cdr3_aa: CASLNPRVGLAGRELVYEQYF

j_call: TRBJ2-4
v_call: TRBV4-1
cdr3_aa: CASSQGAGRLAKNIQYF

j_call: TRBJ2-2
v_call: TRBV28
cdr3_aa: CASRGTPNTGELFF

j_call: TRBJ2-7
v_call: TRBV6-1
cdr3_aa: CASRDGTVSSYEQYF

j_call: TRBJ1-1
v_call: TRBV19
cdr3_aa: CASNGRGRTEAFF

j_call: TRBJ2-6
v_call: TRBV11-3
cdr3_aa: CASSAGGFSGANVLTF

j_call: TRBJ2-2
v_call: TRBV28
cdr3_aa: CASSLGLNTGELFF

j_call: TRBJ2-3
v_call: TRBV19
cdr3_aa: CASTILGSTDTQYF

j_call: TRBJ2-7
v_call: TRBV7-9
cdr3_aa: CASSPQATYEQYF

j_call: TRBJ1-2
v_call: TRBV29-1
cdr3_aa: CSARGQPFNYGYTF

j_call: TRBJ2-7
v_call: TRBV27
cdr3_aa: CASSIDGVNEQYF

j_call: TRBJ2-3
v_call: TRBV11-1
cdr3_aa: CASTSRGPTDTQYF

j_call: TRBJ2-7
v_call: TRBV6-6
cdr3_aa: CASSGGRDSSSYEQYF

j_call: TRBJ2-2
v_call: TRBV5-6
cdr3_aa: CASSFSLRGGGELFF

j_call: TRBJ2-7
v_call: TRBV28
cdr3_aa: CAITVGTGDGEQYF

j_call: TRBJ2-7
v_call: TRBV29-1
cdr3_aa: CSGRDISYEQYF

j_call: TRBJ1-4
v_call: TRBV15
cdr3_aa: CATSGGGGLNEKLFF

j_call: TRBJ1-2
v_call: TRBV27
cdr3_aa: CASRGTRDYGYTF

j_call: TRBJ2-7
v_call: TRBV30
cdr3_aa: CACLSDGVAGGGWEQYF

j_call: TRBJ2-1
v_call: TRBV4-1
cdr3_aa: CASSQGGGLAGSNEQFF

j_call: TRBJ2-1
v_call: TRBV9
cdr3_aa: CASSVGALPSNEQFF

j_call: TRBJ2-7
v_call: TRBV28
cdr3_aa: CASLRPLAGYGEQYF

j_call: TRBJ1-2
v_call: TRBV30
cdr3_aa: CAWRWTVFSYTF

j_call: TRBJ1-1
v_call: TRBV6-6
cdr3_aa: CGSGTHTEAFF

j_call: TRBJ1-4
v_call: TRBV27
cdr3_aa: CASSFTTGTNEKLFF

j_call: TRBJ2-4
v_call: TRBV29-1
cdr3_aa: CSGRDRVKNIQYF

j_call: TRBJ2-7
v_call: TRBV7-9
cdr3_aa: CASSLYGKQYF